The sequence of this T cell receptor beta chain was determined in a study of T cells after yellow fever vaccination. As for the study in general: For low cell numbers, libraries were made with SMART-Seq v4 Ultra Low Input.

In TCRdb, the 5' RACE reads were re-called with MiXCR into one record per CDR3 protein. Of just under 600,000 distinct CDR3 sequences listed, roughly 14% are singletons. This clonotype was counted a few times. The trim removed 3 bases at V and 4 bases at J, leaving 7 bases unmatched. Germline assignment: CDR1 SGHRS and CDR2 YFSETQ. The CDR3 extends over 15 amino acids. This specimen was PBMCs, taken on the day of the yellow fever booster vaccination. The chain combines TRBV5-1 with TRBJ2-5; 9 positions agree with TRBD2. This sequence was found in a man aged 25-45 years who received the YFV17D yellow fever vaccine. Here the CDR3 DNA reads TGCGCCAGCAGCTCGACTAGCGGAGGGGCAGAGACCCAGTACTTC. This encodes CASSSTSGGAETQYF.